A selection of T cell receptor beta chains follows, all from one sample in a study of shared T cell receptors in the human thymus. Some clones are missing from TCRdb's copy, which holds only in-frame ones; the method was immunoSEQ multiplex PCR. The sample includes tens of thousands of clones, roughly 96% of them seen just once. Sequencing was carried out using thymocytes. The receptors derive from a human donor. Each CDR3 is given with its conserved first and last residue. Each record gives: D gene, V gene, clone size, J gene, CDR3 DNA, CDR3 protein. The D gene is left open where the match is weak. A row's size may be missing; if present it is once, few, many or a size class.

TRBD1	TRBV5-1	NA	TRBJ2-7	TGCGCCAGCAGCTTGTCGACAGGGGGTCTATACGAGCAGTACTTC	CASSLSTGGLYEQYF
NA	TRBV28	NA	TRBJ1-1	TGTGCCAGCAGTCCAGGACGGGCTGAAGCTTTCTTT	CASSPGRAEAFF
NA	TRBV6-4	once	TRBJ1-2	TGTGCCAGCAGTGACTCGTACGGTCGGGGAGATGGCTACACCTTC	CASSDSYGRGDGYTF
TRBD1	TRBV7-3	NA	TRBJ1-5	TGTGCCAGCAGCCCAGGGGGGGCCCGGACGAGGAATCAGCCCCAGCATTTT	CASSPGGARTRNQPQHF
NA	TRBV18	NA	TRBJ1-4	TGTGCCAGCTCACCATTGAGATTAGGTGAAAAACTGTTTTTT	CASSPLRLGEKLFF
NA	TRBV4-3	NA	TRBJ1-2	TGCGCCAGCAGCCTCCAGCACAGGTCAGGTGGGGGCAACTATGGCTACACCTTC	CASSLQHRSGGGNYGYTF
NA	TRBV4-3	NA	TRBJ2-7	TGCGCCAGCAGCCAAGATTCGGCTGTAACATACGAGCAGTACTTC	CASSQDSAVTYEQYF
NA	TRBV14	NA	TRBJ1-1	TGTGCCAGCAGCCAAGCTGAGCGGGGGGCACATGGGAACACTGAAGCTTTCTTT	CASSQAERGAHGNTEAFF
TRBD1	TRBV27	NA	TRBJ2-5	TGTGCCAGCAGCTATCGGACAGGAAACAGGGGGCGGCCAGAGACCCAGTACTTC	CASSYRTGNRGRPETQYF
NA	TRBV6-6	NA	TRBJ2-7	TGTGCCAGCAGTTACTCGGGATTCTCCTACGAGCAGTACTTC	CASSYSGFSYEQYF
NA	TRBV18	NA	TRBJ1-1	TGTGCCAGCTCACCACCGACAGAAGTGAACACTGAAGCTTTCTTT	CASSPPTEVNTEAFF
TRBD2	TRBV6-5	NA	TRBJ2-1	TGTGCCACCACGCTCCCTGCCGCGGGGGAAAATGAGCAGTTCTTC	CATTLPAAGENEQFF
NA	TRBV11-2	few	TRBJ2-3	TGTGCCAGCAGCCCAAATCCGGGCTGCACAGATACGCAGTATTTT	CASSPNPGCTDTQYF
NA	TRBV29-1	NA	TRBJ2-1	TGCAGCGTCAGGACGAATAGCTCCTACAATGAGCAGTTCTTC	CSVRTNSSYNEQFF
NA	TRBV9	NA	TRBJ1-2	TGTGCCAGCAGCGTATTTCTGGACAAGAACTATGGCTACACCTTC	CASSVFLDKNYGYTF
TRBD2	TRBV5-1	NA	TRBJ2-7	TGCGCCAGCAGCTTGAGCGGGGGGTCCTCCTACGAGCAGTACTTC	CASSLSGGSSYEQYF
TRBD1	TRBV7-3	NA	TRBJ1-1	TGTGCCAGCAGCTTAGATTCCCTTATGACAGGGCTTATGAACACTGAAGCTTTCTTT	CASSLDSLMTGLMNTEAFF
TRBD1	TRBV7-6	once	TRBJ1-2	TGTGCCAGCAGCCCGGGACAGGGATTTGGCTACACCTTC	CASSPGQGFGYTF
NA	TRBV27	NA	TRBJ2-7	TGTGCCGGCAGGCCAAAGTCTAATGGGGAGATTTACGAGCAGTACTTC	CAGRPKSNGEIYEQYF
TRBD2	TRBV7-3	NA	TRBJ2-4	TGTGCCAGCAGCTTAAGGGGAGGGGAAGCCAAAAACATTCAGTACTTC	CASSLRGGEAKNIQYF
NA	TRBV21-1	NA	TRBJ1-4	TGTGCCAGCACCAAAAAACCTTCCTCAGGGGCAACTAATGAAAAACTGTTTTTT	CASTKKPSSGATNEKLFF
TRBD2	TRBV28	NA	TRBJ2-5	TGTGCCAGCAGACTCATGCGGCTGGGGACTAAAGAGACCCAGTACTTC	CASRLMRLGTKETQYF
NA	TRBV4-2	NA	TRBJ1-2	TGTGCCAGCAGCCAACCCCGGTCGGCCAACTATGGCTACACCTTC	CASSQPRSANYGYTF
NA	TRBV27	once	TRBJ2-2	TGTGCCAGCAGTTTCTCGCCAGGGCGGGAGCTGTTTTTT	CASSFSPGRELFF
NA	TRBV5-4	NA	TRBJ1-2	TGTGCCAGCAGCCCCCTCTGGGACACAAACTATGGCTACACCTTC	CASSPLWDTNYGYTF
NA	TRBV14	NA	TRBJ1-4	TGTGCCAGCAGCCAATACGGTCTCCCGAACGAAAAACTGTTTTTT	CASSQYGLPNEKLFF
NA	TRBV18	NA	TRBJ1-5	TGTGCCAGCTCATCGGGACCAGGTAGCAATCAGCCCCAGCATTTT	CASSSGPGSNQPQHF
NA	TRBV10-3	once	TRBJ2-7	TGTGCCATCGCCCGGGACACCAGCTCCTACGAGCAGTACTTC	CAIARDTSSYEQYF
NA	TRBV5-6	NA	TRBJ2-2	TGTGCCAGCAGTATCAAGCGCCAAACCGGGGAGCTGTTTTTT	CASSIKRQTGELFF
TRBD2	TRBV4-3	once	TRBJ2-7	TGCGCCAGCAGCCGAAAAACAGAGCGGGGACTGAGTTACGAGCAGTACTTC	CASSRKTERGLSYEQYF
NA	TRBV5-4	NA	TRBJ2-5	TGTGCCAGCAGCGAAACAGGGGAGGTCTGGGAGACCCAGTACTTC	CASSETGEVWETQYF
NA	TRBV23-1	once	TRBJ2-5	TGCGCCAGCAGTCACCATGGTGCTAGGGGCTGGGGAGGAGAGACCCAGTACTTC	CASSHHGARGWGGETQYF
TRBD1	TRBV7-7	NA	TRBJ2-2	TGTGCCAGCAGCCCGACTGACAGGGGGCAAATCGGGGAGCTGTTTTTT	CASSPTDRGQIGELFF
NA	TRBV2	NA	TRBJ1-2	TGTGCCACCGTATTGCAAGGCTACACCTTC	CATVLQGYTF
NA	TRBV5-1	NA	TRBJ1-5	TGCGCCAGCAGCGAATCCACAGGCCGAAATCAGCCCCAGCATTTT	CASSESTGRNQPQHF
TRBD1	TRBV18	NA	TRBJ2-7	TGTGCCAGCTCATTCGAGGGACAGGGCATCCACGAGCAGTACTTC	CASSFEGQGIHEQYF
NA	TRBV5-1	NA	TRBJ1-3	TGCGCCAGCAGCTGGGATGCTGGACAGATAGGAGGAAACACCATATATTTT	CASSWDAGQIGGNTIYF
TRBD2	TRBV19	NA	TRBJ2-1	TGTGCCAGTAGTATGGAGTCTAGCGGACAGTTCTTC	CASSMESSGQFF
NA	TRBV19	few	TRBJ1-4	TGTGCCAGTAGTATAGTGGGACCCAATGAAAAACTGTTTTTT	CASSIVGPNEKLFF
NA	TRBV4-2	few	TRBJ1-1	TGTGCCAGCACAGGGATCACGGAAGCTTTCTTT	CASTGITEAFF
NA	TRBV28	NA	TRBJ2-7	TGTGCCAGCAGTTTGACCGACCCGGGCTACGAGCAGTACTTC	CASSLTDPGYEQYF
NA	TRBV15	NA	TRBJ2-3	TGTGCCACCAGCGGGACCCCCAGCACAGATACGCAGTATTTT	CATSGTPSTDTQYF
TRBD2	TRBV7-6	NA	TRBJ2-3	TGTGCCAGCAGCAGCGCGGGGGTTGATACGCAGTATTTT	CASSSAGVDTQYF
TRBD1	TRBV7-2	NA	TRBJ1-1	TGTGCCAGCAGCTTAGACAGGGGGACTGAAGCTTTCTTT	CASSLDRGTEAFF
NA	TRBV15	NA	TRBJ1-5	TGTGCCACCAGCAGAGGCCCCTCAAGCAATCAGCCCCAGCATTTT	CATSRGPSSNQPQHF
NA	TRBV6-1	NA	TRBJ2-5	TGTGCCAGCAGTGAAGGCCCCCTAGAGACCCAGTACTTC	CASSEGPLETQYF
TRBD1	TRBV11-3	once	TRBJ2-7	TGTGCCAGCAGCTTAGTTTTTAGGGGGCGCCGGACCTACGAGCAGTACTTC	CASSLVFRGRRTYEQYF
TRBD1	TRBV25-1	NA	TRBJ1-2	TGTGCCAGCAGTGAATCTGGTCACGCAGGGGGCGACTCCTATGGCTACACCTTC	CASSESGHAGGDSYGYTF
NA	TRBV4-3	NA	TRBJ2-2	TGCGCCAGCAGCCAAGATCGAAGGATGAGTGTGGAAGTGGGAGACACCGGGGAGCTGTTTTTT	CASSQDRRMSVEVGDTGELFF
NA	TRBV7-9	NA	TRBJ1-2	TGTGCCAGCAGCTTCGGGCAGGCGCCGAACTATGGCTACACCTTC	CASSFGQAPNYGYTF